The present T cell receptor (beta chain) was sequenced within a study of blood T cell repertoires in COVID-19. On the study more broadly: From T cells, B-cell-depleted T cells, or PBMCs came the material, which was cDNA or gDNA.

The CDR3 totals 15 residues. Trimming took 6 bases from V and 7 from J; bases not matched to a gene: 11. Per the germline V gene, CDR1 is MDHEN and CDR2 is SYDVKM. The protocol was immunoSEQ multiplex PCR, while the TCRdb copy is restricted to in-frame clones and leaves out a portion. The sample comprises some 200,000 clones, about nine tenths of which are singletons, and roughly 1.7% rests with the top ten. Sequenced input: peripheral blood. The clonotype originates from a man aged 70 or older with acute or convalescent COVID-19. The rearrangement joins TRBV28 to TRBJ1-5, with 8 nucleotides matching TRBD1. DNA for the CDR3: TGTGCCAGCAGCCTCCGGGACAGGCTTCGGCAGCCCCAGCATTTT. Encoded protein: CASSLRDRLRQPQHF.